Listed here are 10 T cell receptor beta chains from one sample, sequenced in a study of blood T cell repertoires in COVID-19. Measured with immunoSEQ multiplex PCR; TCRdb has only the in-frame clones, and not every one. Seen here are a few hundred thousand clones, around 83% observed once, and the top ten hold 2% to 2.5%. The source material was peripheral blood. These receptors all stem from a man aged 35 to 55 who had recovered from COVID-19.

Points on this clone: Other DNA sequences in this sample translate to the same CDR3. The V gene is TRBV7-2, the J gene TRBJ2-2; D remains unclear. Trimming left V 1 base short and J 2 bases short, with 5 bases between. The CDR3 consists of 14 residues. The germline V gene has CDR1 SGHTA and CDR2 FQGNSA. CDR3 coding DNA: TGTGCCAGCAGCTTAGTCAGAAACACCGGGGAGCTGTTTTTT. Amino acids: CASSLVRNTGELFF.

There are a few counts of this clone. The CDR3 sequence: CASSSTGFPEAFF. The DNA of the CDR3 is TGTGCCAGCAGCTCAACAGGGTTCCCTGAAGCTTTCTTT. The V gene is TRBV7-2, the J gene TRBJ1-1; weak D call: TRBD1 (6 bases). The V end lost 4 bases, the J end lost 6 bases, and 12 bases lay between the germline ends. The length of the CDR3 is 13 residues. The germline V gene encodes CDR1 SGHTA and CDR2 FQGNSA.

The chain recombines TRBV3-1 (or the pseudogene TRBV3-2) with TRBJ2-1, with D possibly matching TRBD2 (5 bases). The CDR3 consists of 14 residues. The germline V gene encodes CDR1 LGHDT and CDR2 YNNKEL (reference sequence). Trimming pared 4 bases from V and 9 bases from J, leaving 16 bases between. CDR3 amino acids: CASSPTTSSGEQFF. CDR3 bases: TGTGCCAGCAGCCCCACAACTAGTTCGGGTGAGCAGTTCTTC.

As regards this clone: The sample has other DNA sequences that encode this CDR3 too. The CDR3 region is CASSLGQGNYGYTF. The CDR3 DNA is TGCGCCAGCAGCTTGGGGCAGGGTAACTATGGCTACACCTTC. V usage is TRBV5-1 and J usage is TRBJ1-2, with a weak D call TRBD1 (5 bases). Germline V gene sequence: CDR1 SGHRS, CDR2 YFSETQ. CDR3 length equals 14 residues. V gave up 0 bases and J gave up 1 base, with 7 bases separating them.

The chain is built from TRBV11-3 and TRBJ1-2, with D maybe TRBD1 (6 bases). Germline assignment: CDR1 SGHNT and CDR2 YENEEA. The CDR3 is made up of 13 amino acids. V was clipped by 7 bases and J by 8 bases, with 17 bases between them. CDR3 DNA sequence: TGTGCCAGCACCCACGGCCAGGGGTTAGGCTACACCTTC. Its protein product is CASTHGQGLGYTF. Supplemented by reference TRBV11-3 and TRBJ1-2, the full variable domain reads EAGVVQSPRYKIIEKKQPVAFWCNPISGHNTLYWYLQNLGQGPELLIRYENEEAVDDSQLPKDRFSAERLKGVDSTLKIQPAELGDSAVYLCASTHGQGLGYTFGSGTRLTVV.

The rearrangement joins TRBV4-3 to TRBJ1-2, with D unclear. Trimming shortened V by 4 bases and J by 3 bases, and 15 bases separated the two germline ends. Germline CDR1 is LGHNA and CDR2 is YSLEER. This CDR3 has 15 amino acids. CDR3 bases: TGCGCCAGCAGCCGGGAGCCTCGGCGGGACTATGGCTACACCTTC. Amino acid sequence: CASSREPRRDYGYTF.

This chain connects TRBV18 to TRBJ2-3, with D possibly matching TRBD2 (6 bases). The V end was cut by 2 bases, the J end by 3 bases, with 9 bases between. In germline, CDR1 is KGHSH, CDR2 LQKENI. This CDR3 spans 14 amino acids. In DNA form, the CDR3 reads TGTGCCAGCTCACCAATCCGGGAGACAGATACGCAGTATTTT. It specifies CASSPIRETDTQYF.

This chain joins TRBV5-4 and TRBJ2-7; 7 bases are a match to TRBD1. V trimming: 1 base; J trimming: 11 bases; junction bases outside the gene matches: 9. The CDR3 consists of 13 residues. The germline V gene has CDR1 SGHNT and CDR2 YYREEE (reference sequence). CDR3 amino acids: CASSLKPGGEEYF. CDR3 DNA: TGTGCCAGCAGCTTGAAACCAGGGGGTGAGGAGTACTTC.

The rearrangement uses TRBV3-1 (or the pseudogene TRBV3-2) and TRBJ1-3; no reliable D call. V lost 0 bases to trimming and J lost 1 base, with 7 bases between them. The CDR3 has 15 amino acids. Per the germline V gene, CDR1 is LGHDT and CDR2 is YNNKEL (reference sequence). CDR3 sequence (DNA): TGTGCCAGCAGCCAAGATCGGGTTTCTGGAAACACCATATATTTT. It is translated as CASSQDRVSGNTIYF.

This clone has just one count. As DNA, the CDR3 is TGTGCCAGCAGCATAACCCGAGGGGGGGCTGAAGCTTTCTTT. This codes for CASSITRGGAEAFF. The V call is TRBV11-2, the J call TRBJ1-1; D is possibly TRBD1 (6 bases). Germline values: CDR1 SGHAT, CDR2 FQNNGV. The V end was cut by 5 bases, the J end by 6 bases, with 16 bases between. The length of the CDR3 is 14 residues.